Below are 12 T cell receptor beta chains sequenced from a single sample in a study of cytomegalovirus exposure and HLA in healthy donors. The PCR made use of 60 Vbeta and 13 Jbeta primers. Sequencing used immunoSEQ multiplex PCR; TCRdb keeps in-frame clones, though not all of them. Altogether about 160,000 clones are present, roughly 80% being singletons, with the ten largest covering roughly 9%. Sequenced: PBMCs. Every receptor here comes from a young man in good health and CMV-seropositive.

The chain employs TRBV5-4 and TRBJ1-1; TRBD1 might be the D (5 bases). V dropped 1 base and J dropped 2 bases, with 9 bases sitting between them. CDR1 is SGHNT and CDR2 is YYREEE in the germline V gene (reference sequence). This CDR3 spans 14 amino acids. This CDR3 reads CASSLMGLNTEAFF. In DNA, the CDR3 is TGTGCCAGCAGCTTGATGGGGCTAAACACTGAAGCTTTCTTT.

The CDR3 spells CASRPRGDNEQFF. DNA for the CDR3: TGTGCCAGTAGGCCCCGGGGTGACAATGAGCAGTTCTTC. The chain has TRBV19 and TRBJ2-1, with D perhaps matching TRBD2 (5 bases). CDR1 is LNHDA and CDR2 is SQIVND in the germline V gene (reference sequence). V was clipped by 6 bases and J by 5 bases, with 11 bases between them. This CDR3 contains 13 residues.

The CDR3 sequence: CATSRGRGATDTQYF. CDR3 nucleotides: TGTGCCACCAGCAGAGGGCGGGGGGCCACAGATACGCAGTATTTT. The J gene is TRBJ2-3, the V gene TRBV15; 8 nucleotides line up with TRBD2. Looked up from germline, CDR1 is LNHNV and CDR2 is YYDKDF (reference sequence). CDR3 size: 15 residues. V lost 1 base, J lost 2 bases, and 2 bases stayed unmatched.

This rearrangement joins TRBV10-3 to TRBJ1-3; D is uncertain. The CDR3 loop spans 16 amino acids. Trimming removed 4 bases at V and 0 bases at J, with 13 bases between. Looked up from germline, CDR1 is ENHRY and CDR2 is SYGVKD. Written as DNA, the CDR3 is TGTGCCATCAGTGCAGTTCACCGGGGCTCTGGAAACACCATATATTTT. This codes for CAISAVHRGSGNTIYF.

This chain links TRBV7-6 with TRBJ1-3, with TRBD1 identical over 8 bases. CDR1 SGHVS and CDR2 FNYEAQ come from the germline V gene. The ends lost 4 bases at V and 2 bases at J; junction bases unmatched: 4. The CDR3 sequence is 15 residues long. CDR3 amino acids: CASSSAGGPGNTIYF. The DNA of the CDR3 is TGTGCCAGCAGCTCCGCAGGGGGCCCTGGAAACACCATATATTTT.

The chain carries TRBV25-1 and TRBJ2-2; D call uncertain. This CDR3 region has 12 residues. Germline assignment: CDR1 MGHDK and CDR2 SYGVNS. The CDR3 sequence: CAIGVNTGELFF. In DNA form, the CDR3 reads TGTGCTATCGGAGTGAACACCGGGGAGCTGTTTTTT.

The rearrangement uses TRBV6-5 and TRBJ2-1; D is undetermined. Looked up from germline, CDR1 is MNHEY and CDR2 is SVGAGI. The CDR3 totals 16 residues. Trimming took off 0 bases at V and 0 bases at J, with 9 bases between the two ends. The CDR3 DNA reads TGTGCCAGCAGTTACTCTAGCCAAAGCTCCTACAATGAGCAGTTCTTC. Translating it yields CASSYSSQSSYNEQFF.

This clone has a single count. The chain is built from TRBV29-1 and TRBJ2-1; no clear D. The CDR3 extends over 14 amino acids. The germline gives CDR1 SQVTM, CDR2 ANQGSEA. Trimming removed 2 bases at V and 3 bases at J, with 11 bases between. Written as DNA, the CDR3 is TGCAGCGTTGAACGCAAATTAGTCTACAATGAGCAGTTCTTC. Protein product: CSVERKLVYNEQFF.

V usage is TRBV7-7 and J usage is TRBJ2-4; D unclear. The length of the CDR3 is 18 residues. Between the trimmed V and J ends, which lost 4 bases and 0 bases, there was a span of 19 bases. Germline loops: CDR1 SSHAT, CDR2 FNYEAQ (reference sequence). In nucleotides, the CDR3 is TGTGCCAGCAGCTCCCGTCTACAGAAGACCTTAGCCAAAAACATTCAGTACTTC. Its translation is CASSSRLQKTLAKNIQYF.

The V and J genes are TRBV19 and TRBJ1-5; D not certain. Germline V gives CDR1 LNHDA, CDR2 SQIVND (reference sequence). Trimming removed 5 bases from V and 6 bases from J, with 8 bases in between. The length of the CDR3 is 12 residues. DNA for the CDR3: TGTGCCAGTAGTCGGGTAGGTCAGCCCCAGCATTTT. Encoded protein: CASSRVGQPQHF.

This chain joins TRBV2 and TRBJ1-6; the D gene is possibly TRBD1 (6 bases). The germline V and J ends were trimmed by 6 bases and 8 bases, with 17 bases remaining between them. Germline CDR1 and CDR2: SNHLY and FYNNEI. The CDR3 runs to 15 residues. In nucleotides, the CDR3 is TGTGCCAGCAGGAAGGACAGTTCCCTGTATTCACCCCTCCACTTT. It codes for CASRKDSSLYSPLHF.

DNA for the CDR3: TGTGCCAGCAGCCTAGGACTAACATTGGGCTATGGCTACACCTTC. Protein product: CASSLGLTLGYGYTF. The rearrangement links TRBV5-4 to TRBJ1-2; D not certain. This CDR3 is 15 amino acids long. CDR1 is SGHNT and CDR2 is YYREEE in the germline V gene (reference sequence). V dropped 4 bases and J dropped 4 bases, with 17 bases sitting between them.